The rows below give T cell receptor beta chains drawn from one sample of a study of human T cells and chemical hapten exposure. TCRdb processed the RACE reads anew with MiXCR; each CDR3 protein has one entry. The data hold fewer than 70,000 distinct CDR3 sequences, with 6.7% observed a single time. Specimen: whole blood, collected in connection with sensitization to the hapten diphenylcyclopropenone (DPC). Receptors were obtained from a young woman with alopecia areata. Some clones in this sample may be carry-over from other donors' samples. The CDR3 runs from the conserved cysteine through the conserved F or W. D genes are given only for firm matches. The size entry is marked missing in some rows and otherwise reads once, few, many or a size class.

>TRBV7-2|TRBJ1-2|.|many
CASSLMWQGGYGYTF
TGTGCCAGCAGCTTAATGTGGCAGGGTGGCTATGGCTACACCTTC
>TRBV2|TRBJ2-1|TRBD2|few
CASSPPAGDYNEQFF
TGTGCCAGCAGCCCCCCAGCGGGGGACTACAATGAGCAGTTCTTC
>TRBV29-1|TRBJ1-3|TRBD1|.
CSVTGTGAGNTIYF
TGCAGCGTTACCGGGACAGGGGCTGGAAACACCATATATTTT
>TRBV30|TRBJ1-1|TRBD1|.
CAWSVRDRDKLNWGEAFF
TGTGCCTGGAGTGTAAGGGACAGGGATAAATTGAATTGGGGTGAAGCTTTCTTT
>TRBV14|TRBJ1-2|.|many
CASSHRLDTENYGYTF
TGTGCCAGCAGCCACCGGTTAGATACGGAAAACTATGGCTACACCTTC
>TRBV12-3/TRBV12-4|TRBJ1-1|.|many
CASSQLGGREAFF
TGTGCCAGCAGCCAACTCGGGGGTCGTGAAGCTTTCTTT
>TRBV27|TRBJ1-4|TRBD1|many
CASSPIQGATNEKLFF
TGTGCCAGCAGCCCTATACAGGGGGCAACTAATGAAAAACTGTTTTTT
>TRBV2|TRBJ1-4|.|many
CASSDRVGRLFF
TGTGCCAGCAGTGACCGGGTTGGGAGACTGTTTTTT
>TRBV12-3/TRBV12-4|TRBJ2-3|.|many
CASSLNPGITDTQYF
TGTGCCAGCAGTTTAAATCCAGGGATAACAGATACGCAGTATTTT
>TRBV6-4|TRBJ1-2|.|few
CASRSSGQSYTF
TGTGCCAGCAGATCCTCCGGACAGTCTTACACCTTC
>TRBV2|TRBJ2-2|.|many
CASTPGPPGTGELFF
TGTGCCAGCACCCCAGGGCCCCCCGGTACCGGGGAGCTGTTTTTT
>TRBV21-1|TRBJ2-5|.|.
CASSSRPGQRPEETQYF
TGTGCCAGCAGCTCCCGCCCGGGACAGCGTCCCGAAGAGACCCAGTACTTC
>TRBV2|TRBJ1-1|.|many
CASSEGAGAGTEAFF
TGTGCCAGCAGTGAAGGCGCAGGGGCGGGCACTGAAGCTTTCTTT
>TRBV29-1|TRBJ2-1|.|few
CSVNGLTSYNEQFF
TGCAGCGTGAACGGACTGACCTCCTACAATGAGCAGTTCTTC
>TRBV10-3|TRBJ1-1|.|.
CAISAPGNTEAFF
TGTGCCATCAGTGCCCCAGGGAACACTGAAGCTTTCTTT